A single sample gave rise to the 17 T cell receptor beta chains below, sequenced in a study of blood T cell repertoires in COVID-19. Produced via immunoSEQ multiplex PCR; TCRdb's table is partial and in-frame only. The sample has some 200,000 clones; roughly 87% are singletons. Sample: PBMCs or T cells enriched from blood (not recorded which). The receptor source for this set is a woman aged 25-40 years who had recovered from COVID-19.

The chain employs TRBV7-9 and TRBJ1-2, with TRBD1 identical over 9 bases. The CDR3 covers 13 residues. V gave up 11 bases and J gave up 8 bases; unmatched junction bases: 12. Germline CDR1 is SEHNR and CDR2 is FQNEAQ (reference sequence). The CDR3 is CAGQGTETWGYTF. CDR3 nucleotides: TGTGCCGGACAGGGGACGGAGACTTGGGGCTACACCTTC.

This sequence joins TRBV7-3 and TRBJ2-1; 11 bases are a match to TRBD2. CDR1 and CDR2 (germline): SGHTA, FQGTGA. V shed 1 base and J 10 bases; nucleotides not matched to a gene: 12. This CDR3 comprises 17 residues. CDR3 sequence reads: CASSLSPGLAVGGEQFF. The CDR3 DNA reads TGTGCCAGCAGCTTAAGCCCGGGACTAGCGGTTGGTGGGGAGCAGTTCTTC.

The chain joins TRBV6-5 to TRBJ2-7; the match to TRBD1 covers 9 bases. CDR1 and CDR2 (germline): MNHEY, SVGAGI. After removal of 0 bases from V and 6 bases from J, the junction contained 6 bases not matched to a gene. This CDR3 comprises 15 residues. Here the CDR3 reads CASSYSGTGSGEQYF. CDR3 nucleotides: TGTGCCAGCAGTTACTCTGGGACAGGGTCGGGCGAGCAGTACTTC.

This clone showed up just a few times. The chain recombines TRBV7-2 with TRBJ2-5; 13 nucleotides line up with TRBD2. The CDR3 spans 15 residues. From germline, CDR1 is SGHTA and CDR2 FQGNSA. V lost 4 bases to trimming and J lost 3 bases; unmatched junction nucleotides: 2. The DNA for the CDR3 is TGTGCCAGCAGCTCACTAGCGGGAGGGAAAGAGACCCAGTACTTC. Translated, it gives CASSSLAGGKETQYF.

The CDR3 loop reads CASSSRQIQETQYF. The DNA for the CDR3 is TGTGCCAGCAGCTCACGACAGATCCAAGAGACCCAGTACTTC. The V gene is TRBV28, the J gene TRBJ2-5; possible D gene TRBD1, 5 bases. V was trimmed by 6 bases and J by 1 base, leaving 12 bases between them. The germline V gene encodes CDR1 MDHEN and CDR2 SYDVKM. The CDR3 has 14 residues.

This chain uses TRBV6-5 with TRBJ2-1, with TRBD1 matching over 9 bases. The length of the CDR3 is 14 residues. The germline gives CDR1 MNHEY, CDR2 SVGAGI. V lost 6 bases to trimming and J lost 5 bases; unmatched junction nucleotides: 5. Here the CDR3 DNA reads TGTGCCAGCAGGCGGGACAGGGATAACAATGAGCAGTTCTTC. It is translated as CASRRDRDNNEQFF.

CDR3: CVSQGGIYGYTF. The CDR3 DNA reads as TGTGTCTCCCAAGGGGGCATCTATGGCTACACCTTC. The chain joins TRBV19 to TRBJ1-2; 7 bases are shared with TRBD1. Germline assignment: CDR1 LNHDA and CDR2 SQIVND (reference sequence). The CDR3 is 12 amino acids.

The V call is TRBV19, the J call TRBJ1-2, with D perhaps matching TRBD1 (5 bases). Trimming removed 3 bases from V and 6 bases from J, with 23 bases in between. The CDR3 extends over 17 amino acids. CDR1 and CDR2 (germline): LNHDA, SQIVND (reference sequence). CDR3 loop: CASSIGLGGTVRDGYTF. The CDR3 region has the DNA TGTGCCAGTAGTATCGGCTTAGGAGGGACCGTGAGGGATGGCTACACCTTC.

J is TRBJ2-1 and V is TRBV19; D call uncertain. Germline assignment: CDR1 LNHDA and CDR2 SQIVND (reference sequence). The V end lost 5 bases, the J end lost 2 bases, and 13 bases lay between the germline ends. The CDR3 contains 15 residues. CDR3 sequence: CASSASIEAYNEQFF. The CDR3 coding sequence is TGTGCCAGTAGTGCGAGTATCGAAGCCTACAATGAGCAGTTCTTC.

The chain joins TRBV7-8 to TRBJ2-7, with unresolved D. V lost 7 bases and J 6 bases, leaving 16 bases between the germline ends. In germline, CDR1 is SGHVS, CDR2 FQNEAQ. This CDR3 is 13 amino acids long. CDR3 residues: CASTLKPTGEQYF. DNA of the CDR3: TGTGCCAGCACACTTAAGCCTACGGGCGAGCAGTACTTC. The entire variable domain, with the rest obtained from reference TRBV7-8 and TRBJ2-7, is as follows: GAGVSQSPRYKVAKRGQDVALRCDPISGHVSLFWYQQALGQGPEFLTYFQNEAQLDKSGLPSDRFFAERPEGSVSTLKIQRTQQEDSAVYLCASTLKPTGEQYFGPGTRLTVT.

This clone was recorded once. This chain uses TRBV6-5 with TRBJ1-1; the match to TRBD1 covers 8 bases. The germline V gene has CDR1 MNHEY and CDR2 SVGAGI. This CDR3 has 13 residues. V lost 8 bases and J lost 6; bases outside the gene matches: 8. CDR3 residues: CASCGQGAPEAFF. CDR3 bases: TGTGCCAGCTGCGGGCAGGGGGCCCCTGAAGCTTTCTTT.

For this clone: The sample contains more than one DNA sequence encoding this CDR3. This rearrangement joins TRBV3-1 (or the pseudogene TRBV3-2) to TRBJ1-1; 7 positions match TRBD1. The V gene end was trimmed by 2 bases and the J gene end by 4 bases; junction bases not matched to a gene: 1. This CDR3 region has 13 residues. Germline V gene lookup returns CDR1 LGHDT and CDR2 YNNKEL (reference sequence). The CDR3 nucleotides are TGTGCCAGCAGCCAAAACAGGGGCACTGAAGCTTTCTTT. It codes for CASSQNRGTEAFF.

V and J are TRBV7-2 and TRBJ1-3; 7 nucleotides align to TRBD1. Germline V gives CDR1 SGHTA, CDR2 FQGNSA. With 3 bases clipped from V and 7 bases from J, the junction kept 6 bases outside the gene matches. This CDR3 has 14 residues. CDR3 region: CASSFPTGANTIYF. CDR3 DNA sequence: TGTGCCAGCAGCTTCCCCACAGGGGCGAACACCATATATTTT.

This sequence joins TRBV7-9 and TRBJ2-3; 10 bases are shared with TRBD1. With V trimmed by 5 bases and J by 1 base, 3 bases remained unmatched. Germline assignment: CDR1 SEHNR and CDR2 FQNEAQ (reference sequence). This CDR3 spans 15 amino acids. CDR3 region: CASSRQGAGTDTQYF. As DNA, the CDR3 is TGTGCCAGCAGCAGACAGGGGGCTGGCACAGATACGCAGTATTTT.

The sample holds one count of this clone. This rearrangement joins TRBV9 to TRBJ2-7; possible D gene TRBD1, 5 bases. V lost 4 bases and J 2 bases, leaving 13 bases between the germline ends. Germline values: CDR1 SGDLS, CDR2 YYNGEE. The CDR3 runs to 14 residues. The CDR3 loop reads CASSSQGLPYEQYF. DNA for the CDR3: TGTGCCAGCAGCTCCCAGGGATTGCCCTACGAGCAGTACTTC.

The rearrangement joins TRBV5-4 to TRBJ2-3; TRBD2 aligns across 11 bases. J was trimmed by 4 bases and V by 4 bases; bases with no gene match: 11. The CDR3 runs to 17 residues. Looked up from germline, CDR1 is SGHNT and CDR2 is YYREEE (reference sequence). CDR3 sequence reads: CASSKEVTSGVADTQYF. As DNA, the CDR3 is TGTGCCAGCAGCAAGGAGGTGACTAGCGGGGTCGCAGATACGCAGTATTTT.

The J gene is TRBJ1-2, the V gene TRBV7-2; 7 nucleotides line up with TRBD1. V gave up 6 bases and J gave up 2 bases; unmatched junction bases: 6. The CDR3 totals 14 residues. Germline loops: CDR1 SGHTA, CDR2 FQGNSA. CDR3 loop: CASRAGGQNYGYTF. The DNA for the CDR3 is TGTGCCAGCAGGGCGGGGGGACAGAACTATGGCTACACCTTC.